Shown below are 22 T cell receptor beta chains from a single sample sequenced in a study of shared clonotypes between healthy human individuals. Measured with immunoSEQ multiplex PCR; TCRdb has only the in-frame clones, and not every one. Here the sample spans approximately 470,000 clones, about 78% being singletons. The sample consisted of PBMCs. Receptors originate from a woman aged 40 to 50 in good health. Some clones in this sample may be carry-over from other donors' samples.

This clone was recorded a few times. The chain combines TRBV12-5 with TRBJ2-1; D possibly corresponds to TRBD2 (5 bases). The CDR3 extends over 12 amino acids. Deletions cut 1 base from V and 9 bases from J, with 7 bases between. Looked up from germline, CDR1 is LGHNT and CDR2 is FRNRAP. CDR3 sequence: CASGLERGEQFF. The CDR3 DNA reads as TGTGCTAGTGGTTTGGAACGGGGTGAGCAGTTCTTC.

The V call is TRBV7-9, the J call TRBJ2-7; 9 bases are a match to TRBD2. The CDR3 is 15 residues long. Germline CDR1 reads SEHNR; CDR2 reads FQNEAQ (reference sequence). Losses at the gene ends were 2 bases for V and 0 bases for J; bases not matched to a gene: 2. The CDR3 region has the DNA TGTGCCAGCAGCTTAAGTAGCGGGGGCTCCTACGAGCAGTACTTC. This translates into CASSLSSGGSYEQYF.

This clone has only one observation. The chain carries TRBV7-9 and TRBJ2-3; 8 bases match TRBD2. Germline CDR1 is SEHNR and CDR2 is FQNEAQ (reference sequence). V was pared by 5 bases and J by 0 bases, with 7 bases of the junction left unmatched. The CDR3 is 16 residues long. CDR3 sequence (DNA): TGTGCCAGCAGCCCCCTAGCGGGCTCTAGCACAGATACGCAGTATTTT. Amino acid sequence: CASSPLAGSSTDTQYF.

This sequence joins TRBV11-3 and TRBJ1-5, with 8 nucleotides matching TRBD1. Per the germline V gene, CDR1 is SGHNT and CDR2 is YENEEA. V was pared by 3 bases and J by 1 base, with 5 bases of the junction left unmatched. This CDR3 comprises 16 residues. This CDR3 reads CASSLTGAWSNQPQHF. CDR3 nucleotides: TGTGCCAGCAGCTTGACAGGGGCCTGGAGCAATCAGCCCCAGCATTTT.

The J gene is TRBJ2-3, the V gene TRBV13, with 7 bases matching TRBD2. The junction had 6 bases not matched to a gene; V was cut back by 3 bases and J by 3 bases. CDR1 and CDR2 (germline): PRHDT, FYEKMQ (reference sequence). The CDR3 has 15 amino acids. The CDR3 DNA reads as TGTGCCAGCAGCTTTGGCGGGAGTATGACAGATACGCAGTATTTT. Its protein product is CASSFGGSMTDTQYF.

This chain connects TRBV5-1 to TRBJ2-1; weak D call: TRBD2 (6 bases). This CDR3 has 14 amino acids. Trimming shortened V by 3 bases and J by 6 bases, and 13 bases separated the two germline ends. Germline V gene sequence: CDR1 SGHRS, CDR2 YFSETQ. This CDR3 reads CASSSIGGLNEQFF. The CDR3 nucleotides are TGCGCCAGCAGCTCAATTGGGGGACTCAATGAGCAGTTCTTC.

The rearrangement links TRBV4-1 to TRBJ2-1, with 8 bases matching TRBD2. The V and J ends lost 1 base and 4 bases, in that order; junction bases with no gene match: 3. The CDR3 loop spans 15 amino acids. The germline V gene encodes CDR1 MGHRA and CDR2 YSYEKL. The CDR3, as DNA: TGCGCCAGCAGCCAAGGTCCGGGAGGGTACAATGAGCAGTTCTTC. It translates to CASSQGPGGYNEQFF.

The chain uses TRBV6-1 and TRBJ1-1; D gene unclear. Germline-derived CDR1 and CDR2 are MNHNS and SASEGT. The CDR3 extends over 15 amino acids. Trimming removed 7 bases at V and 5 bases at J, with 20 bases between. CDR3 DNA sequence: TGTGCCAGCATAGAAGTTGGTGGAATTAGGACTGAAGCTTTCTTT. Protein product: CASIEVGGIRTEAFF.

The genes are TRBV9 and TRBJ2-3; 7 bases agree with TRBD1. This CDR3 spans 11 amino acids. J was trimmed by 11 bases and V by 0 bases; bases with no gene match: 0. Looked up from germline, CDR1 is SGDLS and CDR2 is YYNGEE. The CDR3 bases are TGTGCCAGCAGCGTAGGGGACAGGCAGTATTTT. It translates to CASSVGDRQYF.

The chain uses TRBV19 and TRBJ2-2; tentative D call: TRBD1 (6 bases). V gave up 6 bases and J gave up 8 bases, with 19 bases separating them. The CDR3 sequence is 15 residues long. The germline V gene encodes CDR1 LNHDA and CDR2 SQIVND (reference sequence). CDR3 nucleotide sequence: TGTGCCAGTAGCCCCGCCAGGGGCGCAAGGGGGGAGCTGTTTTTT. It is translated as CASSPARGARGELFF.

The genes are TRBV11-2 and TRBJ2-1, with TRBD1 identical over 7 bases. The ends lost 7 bases at V and 5 bases at J; junction bases unmatched: 11. Germline-derived CDR1 and CDR2 are SGHAT and FQNNGV. CDR3 length: 15 amino acids. This chain's CDR3 is CASTISQGVNNEQFF. DNA of the CDR3: TGTGCCAGCACCATTAGCCAGGGGGTTAACAATGAGCAGTTCTTC.

The genes are TRBV15 and TRBJ1-2, with unresolved D. V lost 3 bases and J 4 bases, leaving 12 bases between the germline ends. Per the germline V gene, CDR1 is LNHNV and CDR2 is YYDKDF (reference sequence). The CDR3 consists of 14 residues. The CDR3 spells CATSRGGAAYGYTF. Written as DNA, the CDR3 is TGTGCCACCAGCAGGGGAGGAGCAGCCTATGGCTACACCTTC.

J is TRBJ2-3 and V is TRBV7-3; TRBD2 matches 14 bases. Germline CDR1 is SGHTA and CDR2 is FQGTGA. This CDR3 is built from 17 residues. V dropped 4 bases and J dropped 5; count of bases not matched to a gene: 8. Here the CDR3 reads CASSSLPGLAGGDTQYF. The CDR3, as DNA: TGTGCCAGCAGCTCCCTACCAGGACTAGCGGGAGGAGATACGCAGTATTTT.

This chain uses TRBV7-8 with TRBJ2-3; 8 bases are a match to TRBD1. Unmatched junction bases numbered 13, after V lost 7 bases and J lost 4 bases. The length of the CDR3 is 16 residues. The germline V gene has CDR1 SGHVS and CDR2 FQNEAQ. Here the CDR3 DNA reads TGTGCCAGCATCAACGGGGTCCAGGGGGCCGCAGATACGCAGTATTTT. It encodes CASINGVQGAADTQYF.

This clone came up a few times. The chain employs TRBV5-1 and TRBJ2-6, with D possibly matching TRBD1 (5 bases). The CDR3 loop spans 16 amino acids. Trimming pared 0 bases from V and 1 base from J, leaving 8 bases between. CDR1 and CDR2 (germline): SGHRS, YFSETQ. The CDR3 sequence: CASSLGGASGANVLTF. The CDR3 DNA follows: TGCGCCAGCAGCTTGGGGGGCGCGTCTGGGGCCAACGTCCTGACTTTC.

This clone was observed a single time. Other DNA sequences in this sample translate to the same CDR3. This chain uses TRBV29-1 with TRBJ2-3; D not certain. CDR3 length: 13 amino acids. From germline, CDR1 is SQVTM and CDR2 ANQGSEA. V was cut by 1 base and J by 0 bases, with 5 bases left in between. The CDR3 nucleotides read TGCAGCGTTGAAGGTGGTAGCACAGATACGCAGTATTTT. Its protein product is CSVEGGSTDTQYF.

This clone turned up a few times. J is TRBJ2-1 and V is TRBV7-2; D gene ambiguous. The CDR3 sequence is 15 residues long. CDR1 is SGHTA, CDR2 FQGNSA, per germline. Trimming removed 5 bases from V and 0 bases from J, with 11 bases in between. The CDR3 is CASSVSSSSYNEQFF. In DNA, the CDR3 is TGTGCCAGCAGCGTGTCCTCTAGCTCCTACAATGAGCAGTTCTTC.

This sequence joins TRBV7-3 and TRBJ2-1; D may be TRBD1 or TRBD2 (5 bases each). Trimming took off 5 bases at V and 4 bases at J, with 9 bases between the two ends. Germline CDR1 SGHTA, CDR2 FQGTGA. This CDR3 spans 13 amino acids. The CDR3 DNA reads as TGTGCCAGCAGCCTAGGGGAGTACAATGAGCAGTTCTTC. Protein product: CASSLGEYNEQFF.

This chain connects TRBV7-3 to TRBJ1-1, with 9 bases aligning to TRBD1. J was trimmed by 5 bases and V by 4 bases; bases with no gene match: 8. CDR1 and CDR2 (germline): SGHTA, FQGTGA. This CDR3 is built from 15 residues. CDR3 residues: CASSWLGQGKTEAFF. CDR3 coding DNA: TGTGCCAGCAGCTGGCTGGGACAGGGAAAGACTGAAGCTTTCTTT.

The chain recombines TRBV2 with TRBJ1-6; D perhaps matches TRBD1 (6 bases). The V end lost 7 bases, the J end lost 0 bases, and 13 bases lay between the germline ends. Per germline, CDR1 SNHLY and CDR2 FYNNEI. The CDR3 contains 16 residues. In DNA, the CDR3 is TGTGCCAGCAAAGGGGGACTAAGCTCCTATAATTCACCCCTCCACTTT. Encoded protein: CASKGGLSSYNSPLHF.

The chain is built from TRBV6-6 and TRBJ1-2; D might be TRBD1 (5 bases). V lost 6 bases, J lost 8 bases, and 16 bases lay in between. This CDR3 region has 13 residues. Germline V gene sequence: CDR1 MNHNY, CDR2 SVGAGI (reference sequence). The DNA of the CDR3 is TGTGCCAGCAGCCTAACGGACCAGGGAGGCTACACCTTC. Translated: CASSLTDQGGYTF.

The V gene is TRBV15, the J gene TRBJ1-4; 9 bases fit TRBD1. V trimming: 4 bases; J trimming: 5 bases; junction bases outside the gene matches: 5. From germline, CDR1 is LNHNV and CDR2 YYDKDF (reference sequence). This CDR3 is 15 amino acids long. CDR3 DNA sequence: TGTGCCACCAGCAAGGGACAGGGAGACAATGAAAAACTGTTTTTT. Its translation is CATSKGQGDNEKLFF.